The clone carrying this TCR beta chain came up many times. Its antigen is not identified. This sample stems from a study of T cells in Graves' hyperthyroidism and ophthalmopathy. Germline assignment: CDR1 SNHLY and CDR2 FYNNEI. The CDR3 has 13 residues. V was cut by 6 bases and J by 0 bases, with 7 bases left in between. TCR beta CDR3 regions were amplified from RNA transcripts. HTBI primers were used for first-round RT-PCR of the TCR CDR3. MiXCR was run by TCRdb on the multiplex PCR reads, yielding one entry per CDR3 protein. Of some 760,000 distinct CDR3 sequences listed, 11% to 15% were seen once; the top ten hold more than 8.5%. General observations from the study: Separating ophthalmopathy from stable hyperthyroidism was achieved by a 13 V-J model. Most expanded thyroid clonotypes above 0.001 recurred in blood. The model predicted ophthalmopathy a median around six months before onset.

The authors took PBMCs from 10 ml fresh peripheral blood. This clonotype was obtained from a woman under 30 with Graves' hyperthyroidism. The sequencing sample was made of blood. The rearrangement links TRBV2 to TRBJ2-3; D ambiguous. CDR3 region: CASSLPSTDTQYF. The CDR3 DNA is TGTGCCAGCAGCCTTCCTAGCACAGATACGCAGTATTTT.